Following are 24 T cell receptor beta chains from one sample sequenced in a study of T cells in Graves' hyperthyroidism and ophthalmopathy. It was RNA transcripts that yielded the amplified TCR beta CDR3 regions. A set of HTBI primers served as the primers for a first-round RT-PCR of the TCR CDR3. TCRdb passed the multiplex PCR reads through MiXCR, listing each CDR3 protein once. The sample lists 300,000 to 500,000 distinct CDR3 sequences, 11% to 15% occurring once. Sequencing was performed on blood. These receptors were obtained from a man aged 45-60 years with Graves' ophthalmopathy.

This clonotype showed up many times. The chain links TRBV12-3 or TRBV12-4 to TRBJ2-1, with TRBD2 identical over 9 bases. Trimming at V came to 3 bases and at J to 2 bases, leaving 8 bases not matched to a gene. CDR3 length: 17 residues. The DNA for the CDR3 is TGTGCCAGCAGTTTGAAAGGCGGGAGGGCCGCCTACAATGAGCAGTTCTTC. It encodes CASSLKGGRAAYNEQFF.

This clonotype was seen ten or more times. CDR3 DNA: TGTGCCAGCAGCCAAGGGGGAGCGGGAGGTAGTCGGGAGCTGTTTTTT. It specifies CASSQGGAGGSRELFF. The chain links TRBV3-1 to TRBJ2-2; 9 bases line up with TRBD2. CDR3 size: 16 residues. V was pared by 1 base and J by 9 bases, with 9 bases of the junction left unmatched. CDR1 is LGHDT and CDR2 is YNNKEL in the germline V gene (reference sequence).

In its sample, this clonotype was seen many times. This chain uses TRBV10-3 with TRBJ2-1, with TRBD2 matching 12 bases. V lost 0 bases, J lost 5 bases, and 2 bases stayed unmatched. The CDR3 contains 16 residues. In germline, CDR1 is ENHRY, CDR2 SYGVKD. The CDR3 protein is CAISESWTSGDNEQFF. For the CDR3, the DNA is TGTGCCATCAGTGAGTCGTGGACTAGCGGGGACAATGAGCAGTTCTTC.

In its sample, this clonotype was seen many times. This rearrangement joins TRBV12-5 to TRBJ2-7; no reliable D call. The CDR3 runs 12 residues. CDR1 is LGHNT, CDR2 FRNRAP, per germline. V shed 7 bases and J shed 4 bases, with 11 bases lying between them. The CDR3: CASASLIYEQYF. The CDR3 DNA follows: TGTGCTAGTGCCTCCCTCATTTACGAGCAGTACTTC.

The CDR3 DNA reads as TGTGCCAGTAGTATATCGGTGTGGGAGGAGCAGTTCTTC. As protein: CASSISVWEEQFF. The rearrangement uses TRBV19 and TRBJ2-1; TRBD2 might be the D (5 bases). Per the germline V gene, CDR1 is LNHDA and CDR2 is SQIVND (reference sequence). V lost 2 bases to trimming and J lost 10 bases, with 12 bases between them. The CDR3 has 13 residues.

This clonotype was picked up a small number of times. V gene TRBV15 combines with J gene TRBJ2-1; 9 bases align to TRBD2. Germline trimming cut 0 bases from V and 5 bases from J; bases unmatched to any gene: 14. Germline V gene sequence: CDR1 LNHNV, CDR2 YYDKDF (reference sequence). The CDR3 extends over 19 amino acids. The CDR3 is CATSRERGGALRTNNEQFF. CDR3 DNA: TGTGCCACCAGCAGAGAGCGGGGGGGTGCCTTACGTACGAACAATGAGCAGTTCTTC.

The chain employs TRBV5-4 and TRBJ2-1; 8 bases align to TRBD2. V gave up 4 bases and J gave up 8 bases; unmatched junction bases: 11. The CDR3 loop spans 15 amino acids. From germline, CDR1 is SGHNT and CDR2 YYREEE (reference sequence). The CDR3 bases are TGTGCCAGCAGCGGGGGGACTAGGAAGATCGATGAGCAGTTCTTC. Amino acid sequence: CASSGGTRKIDEQFF.

This clonotype was counted only a few times. The chain recombines TRBV29-1 with TRBJ2-5; D not certain. Trimming removed 4 bases from V and 2 bases from J, with 8 bases in between. CDR3 length equals 12 residues. Per the germline V gene, CDR1 is SQVTM and CDR2 is ANQGSEA. The CDR3 protein is CSVGLTQETQYF. The DNA of the CDR3 is TGCAGCGTTGGGCTAACTCAAGAGACCCAGTACTTC.

V is TRBV11-2 and J is TRBJ2-4; possible D gene TRBD2, 6 bases. Trimming cost V 5 bases and J 0 bases, with 14 bases left between them. CDR1 and CDR2 from the germline V gene are SGHAT and FQNNGV. The CDR3 totals 16 residues. CDR3 in amino acids: CASSPMAGLAKNIQYF. CDR3 nucleotide sequence: TGTGCCAGCAGCCCGATGGCGGGACTAGCCAAAAACATTCAGTACTTC.

This clonotype was counted many times. The CDR3 nucleotides read TGTGCCAGCAGCTTAGGTCCAGGGGGAATCTTGCCCTACGAGCAGTACTTC. It encodes CASSLGPGGILPYEQYF. This chain connects TRBV7-2 to TRBJ2-7; 7 nucleotides align to TRBD1. Germline values: CDR1 SGHTA, CDR2 FQGNSA. CDR3 length equals 17 residues. Losses at the gene ends were 1 base for V and 2 bases for J; bases not matched to a gene: 11.

The J gene is TRBJ2-1, the V gene TRBV29-1; 9 bases map to TRBD1. The length of the CDR3 is 12 residues. V was pared by 7 bases and J by 8 bases, with 6 bases of the junction left unmatched. CDR1 and CDR2 from the germline V gene are SQVTM and ANQGSEA. As DNA, the CDR3 is TGCAGCGGGGACAGGGTATCGGATGAGCAGTTCTTC. The encoded protein is CSGDRVSDEQFF.

This clonotype was seen repeatedly, ten times or more. V usage is TRBV7-8 and J usage is TRBJ2-1; 7 bases match TRBD2. The CDR3 contains 17 residues. The germline gives CDR1 SGHVS, CDR2 FQNEAQ. The trim removed 2 bases at V and 7 bases at J, leaving 14 bases unmatched. The CDR3 coding sequence is TGTGCCAGCAGCTTACGGTGGCCCGGAGCGGGAAAGAATGAGCAGTTCTTC. Its protein product is CASSLRWPGAGKNEQFF.

This chain connects TRBV12-3 or TRBV12-4 to TRBJ1-1; possible D gene TRBD1, 6 bases. The CDR3 contains 13 residues. V was clipped by 3 bases and J by 6 bases, with 11 bases between them. CDR3 sequence: CASSFSGAAEAFF. In DNA, the CDR3 is TGTGCCAGCAGTTTTTCAGGGGCGGCTGAAGCTTTCTTT.

This chain links TRBV7-9 with TRBJ2-1, with D uncertain. V lost 10 bases and J 0 bases, leaving 10 bases between the germline ends. Germline lookup yields CDR1 SEHNR and CDR2 FQNEAQ (reference sequence). CDR3 length: 13 amino acids. The CDR3 DNA sequence: TGTGCCATCCAGGCCGGCTCCTACAATGAGCAGTTCTTC. This codes for CAIQAGSYNEQFF.

For this clonotype: A much larger clone sits a single nucleotide away, making a read error possible. The chain is built from TRBV3-1 and TRBJ2-7, with D uncertain. The germline V gene encodes CDR1 LGHDT and CDR2 YNNKEL (reference sequence). The CDR3 length is 13 residues. Deletions cut 3 bases from V and 9 bases from J, with 15 bases between. CDR3 in DNA: TGTGCCAGCAGCCATCAAGACCCGTCCGTGCAGTACTTC. As protein: CASSHQDPSVQYF.

The chain uses TRBV6-1 and TRBJ1-2; D not certain. V shed 2 bases and J shed 3 bases, with 10 bases lying between them. Germline lookup yields CDR1 MNHNS and CDR2 SASEGT. The CDR3 sequence is 14 residues long. CDR3 sequence (DNA): TGTGCCAGCAGTGAATCAGATTTTTACTATGGCTACACCTTC. It is translated as CASSESDFYYGYTF.

This clonotype occurred a few times. This rearrangement joins TRBV20-1 to TRBJ2-1; 7 bases match TRBD2. Germline trimming cut 0 bases from V and 2 bases from J; bases unmatched to any gene: 7. This CDR3 has 16 residues. CDR1 and CDR2 (germline): DFQATT, SNEGSKA (reference sequence). CDR3 DNA sequence: TGCAGTGCTAGAGACTACAGCGGGAAGGCCTACAATGAGCAGTTCTTC. Translation gives CSARDYSGKAYNEQFF.

This rearrangement joins TRBV9 to TRBJ1-1; D might be TRBD1 (5 bases). The CDR3 is made up of 12 amino acids. Germline CDR1 SGDLS, CDR2 YYNGEE. The ends were cut back, 3 bases at V and 6 bases at J, with 9 bases in the middle. As DNA, the CDR3 is TGTGCCAGCAGCGCGGGGGGTCCTGAAGCTTTCTTT. It specifies CASSAGGPEAFF.

This clonotype has a count of ten or more. The V call is TRBV7-6, the J call TRBJ2-1; 9 bases match TRBD2. The CDR3 runs to 19 residues. Germline lookup yields CDR1 SGHVS and CDR2 FNYEAQ. The trim removed 1 base at V and 0 bases at J, leaving 10 bases unmatched. CDR3 in amino acids: CASSLGLAGTPSSYNEQFF. CDR3 nucleotide sequence: TGTGCCAGCAGCTTAGGGCTAGCGGGAACCCCGAGCTCCTACAATGAGCAGTTCTTC. The full variable domain, in which reference TRBV7-6 and TRBJ2-1 provide the parts outside the CDR3, is GAGVSQSPRYKVTKRGQDVALRCDPISGHVSLYWYRQALGQGPEFLTYFNYEAQQDKSGLPNDRFSAERPEGSISTLTIQRTEQRDSAMYRCASSLGLAGTPSSYNEQFFGPGTRLTVL.

V usage is TRBV7-9 and J usage is TRBJ2-2; 8 bases are shared with TRBD2. Germline values: CDR1 SEHNR, CDR2 FQNEAQ (reference sequence). This CDR3 contains 15 residues. The V and J ends lost 5 bases and 2 bases, in that order; junction bases with no gene match: 4. The CDR3: CASSESGSNTGELFF. The DNA for the CDR3 is TGTGCCAGCAGCGAAAGCGGGAGTAACACCGGGGAGCTGTTTTTT.

Many counts were recorded for this clonotype. The chain links TRBV10-3 to TRBJ2-7, with D possibly being TRBD1 or TRBD2 (5 bases each). This CDR3 has 13 amino acids. Trimming removed 6 bases from V and 7 bases from J, with 16 bases in between. The germline CDR1 and CDR2 sequences are ENHRY and SYGVKD. Here the CDR3 reads CAISLGTKEEQYF. The CDR3 coding sequence is TGTGCCATCAGCCTCGGGACCAAGGAGGAGCAGTACTTC.

This clonotype has more than one count but fewer than ten. The chain links TRBV9 to TRBJ1-3; D ambiguous. The CDR3 totals 15 residues. The germline CDR1 and CDR2 sequences are SGDLS and YYNGEE. Trimming left V 1 base short and J 7 bases short, with 15 bases between. The CDR3 spells CASSVSPETGNTIYF. The CDR3 coding sequence is TGTGCCAGCAGCGTATCCCCAGAGACGGGCAACACCATATATTTT.

The sample holds many counts of this clonotype. The chain uses TRBV6-2 or TRBV6-3 and TRBJ2-1; tentative D call: TRBD2 (6 bases). The V gene lost 7 bases and the J gene lost 6 bases, with 16 bases spanning the gap. The germline gives CDR1 MNHEY, CDR2 SVGEGT. The length of the CDR3 is 14 residues. CDR3 protein: CASMRDRPSNEQFF. Written as DNA, the CDR3 is TGTGCCAGCATGCGGGACCGGCCGAGCAATGAGCAGTTCTTC.

This clonotype was observed many times. The rearrangement uses TRBV6-1 and TRBJ2-3; TRBD1 matches at 9 bases. Germline lookup yields CDR1 MNHNS and CDR2 SASEGT. CDR3 size: 19 residues. Losses at the gene ends were 6 bases for V and 3 bases for J; bases not matched to a gene: 19. The CDR3 is CASRARRDRVFTGTDTQYF. The CDR3 nucleotides read TGTGCCAGCAGGGCCCGCCGGGACAGGGTTTTTACCGGAACAGATACGCAGTATTTT.